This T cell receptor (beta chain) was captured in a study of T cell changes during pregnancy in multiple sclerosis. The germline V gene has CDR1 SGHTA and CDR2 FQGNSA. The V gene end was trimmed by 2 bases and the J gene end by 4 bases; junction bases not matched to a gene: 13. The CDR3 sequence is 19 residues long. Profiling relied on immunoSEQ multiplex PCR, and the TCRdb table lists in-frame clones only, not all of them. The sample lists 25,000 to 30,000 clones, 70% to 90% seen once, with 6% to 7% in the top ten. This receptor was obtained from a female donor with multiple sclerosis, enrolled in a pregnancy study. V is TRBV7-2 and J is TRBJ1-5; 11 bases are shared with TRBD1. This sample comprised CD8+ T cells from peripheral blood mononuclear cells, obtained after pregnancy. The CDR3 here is CASSLTTPGQGARNQPQHF. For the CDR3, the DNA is TGTGCCAGCAGCTTAACTACCCCCGGACAGGGGGCTCGGAATCAGCCCCAGCATTTT.